The clone carrying this T cell receptor beta chain was counted ten times or more. MiXCR, run by TCRdb on the RT-PCR reads, gives a single entry per CDR3 protein. This table holds more than 600,000 distinct CDR3 sequences, 14% found once. The CDR3 runs to 15 residues. Germline V gives CDR1 SGHKS, CDR2 YYEKEE (reference sequence). Between the trimmed V and J ends, which lost 0 bases and 0 bases, there was a span of 8 bases. The TCR originated in a female donor in good health, serving as a healthy control. This rearrangement joins TRBV5-5 to TRBJ2-3; no definite D call. Sequencing used memory CD4+ T cells from blood. CDR3 sequence: CASSLGWVSTDTQYF. The CDR3 DNA sequence: TGTGCCAGCAGCTTGGGCTGGGTCAGCACAGATACGCAGTATTTT.